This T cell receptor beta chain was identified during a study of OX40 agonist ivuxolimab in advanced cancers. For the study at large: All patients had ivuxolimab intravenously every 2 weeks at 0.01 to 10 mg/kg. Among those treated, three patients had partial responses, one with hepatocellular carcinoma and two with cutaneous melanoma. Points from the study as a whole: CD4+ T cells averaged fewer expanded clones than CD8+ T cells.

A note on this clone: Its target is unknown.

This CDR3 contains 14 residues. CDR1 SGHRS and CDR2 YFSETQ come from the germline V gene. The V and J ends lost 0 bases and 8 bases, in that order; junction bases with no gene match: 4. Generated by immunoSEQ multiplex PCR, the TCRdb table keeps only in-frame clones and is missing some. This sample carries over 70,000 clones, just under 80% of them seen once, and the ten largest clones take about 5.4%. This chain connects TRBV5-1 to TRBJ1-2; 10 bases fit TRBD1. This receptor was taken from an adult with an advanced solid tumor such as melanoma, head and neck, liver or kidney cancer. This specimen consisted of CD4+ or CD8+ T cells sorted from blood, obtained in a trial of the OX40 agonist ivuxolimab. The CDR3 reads CASSLEGQGVGYTF. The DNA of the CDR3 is TGCGCCAGCAGCTTGGAAGGACAGGGGGTCGGCTACACCTTC.